This is a list of T cell receptor beta chains from one sample in a study of CD8 T cells in ankylosing spondylitis. TCRdb reanalysed the 5' RACE reads using MiXCR and keeps one entry per CDR3 protein. Of approximately 100,000 distinct CDR3 sequences in the sample, around 24% were seen once. The specimen sequenced was synovial fluid, either unsorted or a sorted T cell fraction (not recorded which). The receptors come from a male donor with ankylosing spondylitis. The CDR3 runs from the conserved cysteine through the conserved F or W. A D gene is named only where the DNA matches it firmly. Clone size is given for some rows only: seen once, a few or many times, or a class if the clone is expanded.

cdr3_length: 15
j_call: TRBJ2-5
v_call: TRBV25-1
clone_size: many
d_call: TRBD2
cdr3_nt: TGTGCCAGCACCACTGGACTAGCGGGTTTGGAGACCCAGTACTTC
cdr3_aa: CASTTGLAGLETQYF

cdr3_length: 12
j_call: TRBJ2-1
v_call: TRBV24-1
clone_size: .
d_call: .
cdr3_nt: TGTGCCACCAGTGCATCACAGGGGGAGGGGTTCTTC
cdr3_aa: CATSASQGEGFF

cdr3_length: 13
j_call: TRBJ1-1
v_call: TRBV15
clone_size: few
d_call: TRBD1
cdr3_nt: TGTGCCACCAGCAAACAGGGGGGCACTGAAGCTTTCTTT
cdr3_aa: CATSKQGGTEAFF

cdr3_length: 15
j_call: TRBJ2-7
v_call: TRBV20-1
clone_size: .
d_call: TRBD2
cdr3_nt: TGCAGTGCTAGACAGACTAGCGGCCTATCCTACGAGCAGTACTTC
cdr3_aa: CSARQTSGLSYEQYF

cdr3_length: 13
j_call: TRBJ2-5
v_call: TRBV20-1
clone_size: few
d_call: .
cdr3_nt: TGCAGTGCTAGCGACCCGAACAAAGAGACCCAGTACTTC
cdr3_aa: CSASDPNKETQYF

cdr3_length: 12
j_call: TRBJ2-1
v_call: TRBV2
clone_size: .
d_call: .
cdr3_nt: TGTGCCAGCAGTGAAGGTCGAAATGAGCAGTTCTTC
cdr3_aa: CASSEGRNEQFF

cdr3_length: 19
j_call: TRBJ2-1
v_call: TRBV20-1
clone_size: few
d_call: .
cdr3_nt: TGCAGTGCTAGAGATAAAAAAGATTGGGGGGAGAGGAGAGTCGGTGAGCAGTTCTTC
cdr3_aa: CSARDKKDWGERRVGEQFF

cdr3_length: 13
j_call: TRBJ2-7
v_call: TRBV7-2
clone_size: many
d_call: .
cdr3_nt: TGTGCCAGCAGCTTAGGGGCCTACTACGAGCAGTACTTC
cdr3_aa: CASSLGAYYEQYF

cdr3_length: 16
j_call: TRBJ1-6
v_call: TRBV5-6
clone_size: .
d_call: .
cdr3_nt: TGTGCCAGCAGCTTCTCCGTGACAAGGGATAATTCACCCCTCCACTTT
cdr3_aa: CASSFSVTRDNSPLHF

cdr3_length: 16
j_call: TRBJ2-5
v_call: TRBV9
clone_size: few
d_call: .
cdr3_nt: TGTGCCAGCAGCGAGGAGGAGGGCACCACCGGGGAGACCCAGTACTTC
cdr3_aa: CASSEEEGTTGETQYF

cdr3_length: 14
j_call: TRBJ2-3
v_call: TRBV20-1
clone_size: .
d_call: TRBD2
cdr3_nt: TGCAGTGCTAGAGGCAGCGGGAGGCGCGATACGCAGTATTTT
cdr3_aa: CSARGSGRRDTQYF

cdr3_length: 14
j_call: TRBJ2-3
v_call: TRBV20-1
clone_size: few
d_call: TRBD1
cdr3_nt: TGCAGTGCACCGGGACCGCAGACAGGGGATACGCAGTATTTT
cdr3_aa: CSAPGPQTGDTQYF

cdr3_length: 14
j_call: TRBJ1-1
v_call: TRBV12-3/TRBV12-4
clone_size: many
d_call: .
cdr3_nt: TGTGCCAGCACCTCAGGGACCATGAACACTGAAGCTTTCTTT
cdr3_aa: CASTSGTMNTEAFF

cdr3_length: 14
j_call: TRBJ2-1
v_call: TRBV5-1
clone_size: .
d_call: TRBD1
cdr3_nt: TGCGCCAGCAGCTTCCAGGGGGTTCAGGATGAGCAGTTCTTC
cdr3_aa: CASSFQGVQDEQFF

cdr3_length: 13
j_call: TRBJ2-1
v_call: TRBV27
clone_size: .
d_call: .
cdr3_nt: TGTGCCAGCAGTTTAGGGGGAGGCAATGAGCAGTTCTTC
cdr3_aa: CASSLGGGNEQFF

cdr3_length: 13
j_call: TRBJ1-2
v_call: TRBV20-1
clone_size: .
d_call: .
cdr3_nt: TGCAGTGCTAGACCGACCGGAGTGGCTGGCTACACCTTC
cdr3_aa: CSARPTGVAGYTF

cdr3_length: 15
j_call: TRBJ1-3
v_call: TRBV27
clone_size: .
d_call: .
cdr3_nt: TGTGCCAGCAGTCCGACAAGGGAGTCTGGAAACACCATATATTTT
cdr3_aa: CASSPTRESGNTIYF

cdr3_length: 15
j_call: TRBJ2-3
v_call: TRBV20-1
clone_size: .
d_call: TRBD2
cdr3_nt: TGCAGTGCTAGCCACACTAGCGGGAGAGCAGATACGCAGTATTTT
cdr3_aa: CSASHTSGRADTQYF

cdr3_length: 16
j_call: TRBJ2-2
v_call: TRBV5-1
clone_size: medium-sized
d_call: .
cdr3_nt: TGCGCCAGCAGCTTGGGGGGGACGACGAACACCGGGGAGCTGTTTTTT
cdr3_aa: CASSLGGTTNTGELFF

cdr3_length: 15
j_call: TRBJ2-1
v_call: TRBV20-1
clone_size: .
d_call: .
cdr3_nt: TGCAGTGCTAGAGTTCCCCAAGAGGGGGAAGATGAGCAGTTCTTC
cdr3_aa: CSARVPQEGEDEQFF

cdr3_length: 14
j_call: TRBJ2-3
v_call: TRBV10-3
clone_size: few
d_call: .
cdr3_nt: TGTGCCCTCTGGACTGGGGATCGCACAGATACGCAGTATTTT
cdr3_aa: CALWTGDRTDTQYF

cdr3_length: 14
j_call: TRBJ2-5
v_call: TRBV5-6
clone_size: .
d_call: TRBD1
cdr3_nt: TGTGCCAGCAGCTTTCTACAGGGGATGGAGACCCAGTACTTC
cdr3_aa: CASSFLQGMETQYF

cdr3_length: 14
j_call: TRBJ2-1
v_call: TRBV30
clone_size: .
d_call: TRBD2
cdr3_nt: TGTGCCTGGAGTGGGGCTAGCGGATACAATGAGCAGTTCTTC
cdr3_aa: CAWSGASGYNEQFF

cdr3_length: 14
j_call: TRBJ2-7
v_call: TRBV12-3/TRBV12-4
clone_size: few
d_call: TRBD2
cdr3_nt: TGTGCCAGCAGCAGGGGACTAGCGGCGAACGAGCAGTACTTC
cdr3_aa: CASSRGLAANEQYF

cdr3_length: 13
j_call: TRBJ2-5
v_call: TRBV10-2
clone_size: .
d_call: .
cdr3_nt: TGCGCCAGCAGTGAGTCCGTGTTTGGGACCCAGTACTTC
cdr3_aa: CASSESVFGTQYF

cdr3_length: 15
j_call: TRBJ2-5
v_call: TRBV6-5
clone_size: .
d_call: .
cdr3_nt: TGTGCCAGCAGTTCGTTACGGGCTGCTCAAGAGACCCAGTACTTC
cdr3_aa: CASSSLRAAQETQYF

cdr3_length: 14
j_call: TRBJ2-7
v_call: TRBV7-2
clone_size: .
d_call: TRBD1
cdr3_nt: TGTGCCAGCAGCCGGGACAGTACCTCCTACGAGCAGTACTTC
cdr3_aa: CASSRDSTSYEQYF

cdr3_length: 15
j_call: TRBJ2-5
v_call: TRBV5-1
clone_size: once
d_call: .
cdr3_nt: TGCGCCAGCAGCTTAGGAACAGGGCCCGGAGAGACCCAGTACTTC
cdr3_aa: CASSLGTGPGETQYF

cdr3_length: 14
j_call: TRBJ2-5
v_call: TRBV4-1
clone_size: many
d_call: TRBD1
cdr3_nt: TGCGCCAGCAGCCAAGAGACAGGGCGGGAGACCCAGTACTTC
cdr3_aa: CASSQETGRETQYF

cdr3_length: 13
j_call: TRBJ2-1
v_call: TRBV29-1
clone_size: few
d_call: TRBD2
cdr3_nt: TGCAGCGTTGGGGAGACTAGCGAGGGTGAGCAGTTCTTC
cdr3_aa: CSVGETSEGEQFF

cdr3_length: 15
j_call: TRBJ2-5
v_call: TRBV3-1
clone_size: medium-sized
d_call: TRBD2
cdr3_nt: TGTGCCAGCAGCCGACTAGCGGTGTACCAAGAGACCCAGTACTTC
cdr3_aa: CASSRLAVYQETQYF

cdr3_length: 18
j_call: TRBJ2-1
v_call: TRBV3-1
clone_size: .
d_call: .
cdr3_nt: TGTGCCAGCAGCCAAGTGATGGGCGGGTATAGCTCCTACAATGAGCAGTTCTTC
cdr3_aa: CASSQVMGGYSSYNEQFF

cdr3_length: 15
j_call: TRBJ2-7
v_call: TRBV7-2
clone_size: .
d_call: TRBD2
cdr3_nt: TGTGCCAGCAGCTTAGCGCCGGGACTACAATACGAGCAGTACTTC
cdr3_aa: CASSLAPGLQYEQYF

cdr3_length: 13
j_call: TRBJ2-1
v_call: TRBV12-3/TRBV12-4
clone_size: .
d_call: .
cdr3_nt: TGTGCCAGCAGTTTAGCTACTAGCAATGAGCAGTTCTTC
cdr3_aa: CASSLATSNEQFF

cdr3_length: 15
j_call: TRBJ2-3
v_call: TRBV6-5
clone_size: few
d_call: .
cdr3_nt: TGTGCCAGCAGTTACGCTCGGGTTGGCACAGATACGCAGTATTTT
cdr3_aa: CASSYARVGTDTQYF

cdr3_length: 15
j_call: TRBJ2-5
v_call: TRBV20-1
clone_size: .
d_call: TRBD2
cdr3_nt: TGCAGTGCTAGTGTGACTAGCGGGAGAGAAGAGACCCAGTACTTC
cdr3_aa: CSASVTSGREETQYF

cdr3_length: 15
j_call: TRBJ1-1
v_call: TRBV5-1
clone_size: few
d_call: TRBD1
cdr3_nt: TGCGCCAGCAGCCCAATGACAGGGAAACACACTGAAGCTTTCTTT
cdr3_aa: CASSPMTGKHTEAFF

cdr3_length: 13
j_call: TRBJ1-5
v_call: TRBV19
clone_size: few
d_call: .
cdr3_nt: TGTGCCAGTAGTATAGTCGGAAATCAGCCCCAGCATTTT
cdr3_aa: CASSIVGNQPQHF

cdr3_length: 16
j_call: TRBJ2-7
v_call: TRBV19
clone_size: few
d_call: TRBD2
cdr3_nt: TGTGCCAGTAGTATACGGGGCTTAGCGGGAGAATACGAGCAGTACTTC
cdr3_aa: CASSIRGLAGEYEQYF

cdr3_length: 19
j_call: TRBJ2-6
v_call: TRBV4-1
clone_size: .
d_call: .
cdr3_nt: TGCGCCAGCAGCCAAGACCAAGGCAGGAGGATCTCTGGGGCCAACGTCCTGACTTTC
cdr3_aa: CASSQDQGRRISGANVLTF

cdr3_length: 16
j_call: TRBJ1-4
v_call: TRBV27
clone_size: .
d_call: TRBD1
cdr3_nt: TGTGCCAGCAGCCGGGACAGGGGCACAACTAATGAAAAACTGTTTTTT
cdr3_aa: CASSRDRGTTNEKLFF

cdr3_length: 13
j_call: TRBJ2-7
v_call: TRBV27
clone_size: many
d_call: .
cdr3_nt: TGTGCCAGCAGTTCAGGTGCCTCCTACGGGCAGTACTTC
cdr3_aa: CASSSGASYGQYF

cdr3_length: 14
j_call: TRBJ1-4
v_call: TRBV27
clone_size: .
d_call: TRBD1
cdr3_nt: TGTGCCAGCAGTCTGCAGGGGGCGCGTGAAAAACTGTTTTTT
cdr3_aa: CASSLQGAREKLFF